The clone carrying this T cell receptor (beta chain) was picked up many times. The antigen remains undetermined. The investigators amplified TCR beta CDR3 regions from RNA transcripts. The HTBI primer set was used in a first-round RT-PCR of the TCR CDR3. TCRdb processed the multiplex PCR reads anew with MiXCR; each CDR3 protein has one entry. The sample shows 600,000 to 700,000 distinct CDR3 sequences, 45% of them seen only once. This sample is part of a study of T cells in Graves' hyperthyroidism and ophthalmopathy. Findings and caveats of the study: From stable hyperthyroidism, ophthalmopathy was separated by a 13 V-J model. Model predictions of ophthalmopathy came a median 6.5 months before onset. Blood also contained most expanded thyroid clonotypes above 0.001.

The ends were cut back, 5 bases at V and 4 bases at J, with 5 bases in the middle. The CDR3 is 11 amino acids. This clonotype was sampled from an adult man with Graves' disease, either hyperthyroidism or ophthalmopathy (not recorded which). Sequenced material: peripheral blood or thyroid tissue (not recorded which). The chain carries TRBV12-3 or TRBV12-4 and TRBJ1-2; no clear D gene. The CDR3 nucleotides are TGTGCCAGCAGTGAGACCTATGGCTACACCTTC. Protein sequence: CASSETYGYTF.